The rows below give T cell receptor beta chains drawn from one sample of a study of beta chain features in type 1 diabetes. The assay was immunoSEQ multiplex PCR, and TCRdb's table has in-frame clones only and misses some. The repertoire has about 470,000 clones, 25% to 35% of them found once; the top ten carry about 0.065%. The sequenced sample consisted of naive CD4+ T cells from blood. The origin of the receptors is a young man in good health. CDR3s include the opening cysteine and the closing phenylalanine or tryptophan. A D gene is named only where the DNA matches it firmly. Size tells how often a clone was seen (once, few, many) or the class of an expanded clone, and some rows leave it out.

>-|TRBJ2-3|-|TRBV14
TGTGCCAGCAGCCATTTCGGGGGTAGCGAGAGCACAGATACGCAGTATTTT
CASSHFGGSESTDTQYF
>-|TRBJ2-1|TRBD2|TRBV7-8
TGTGCCAGCAGGAAAAAGACTAGCGATCACTACAATGAGCAGTTCTTC
CASRKKTSDHYNEQFF
>-|TRBJ2-3|TRBD1|TRBV29-1
TGCAGCGTTGCACAGGGGACAGATACGCAGTATTTT
CSVAQGTDTQYF
>few|TRBJ2-2|-|TRBV5-4
TGTGCCAGCAGCGAGCCGTCCGGGGAGCTGTTTTTT
CASSEPSGELFF
>few|TRBJ2-1|-|TRBV21-1
TGTGCCAGCAGTGGGCTGCCTTCGACGGATGAGCAGTTCTTC
CASSGLPSTDEQFF
>few|TRBJ2-3|-|TRBV9
TGTGCCAGCAGCGTAGAAGGCAACGCAGATACGCAGTATTTT
CASSVEGNADTQYF
>few|TRBJ2-5|-|TRBV29-1
TGCAGCGTTGATGTGGGAGCCTTAGAGACCCAGTACTTC
CSVDVGALETQYF
>few|TRBJ2-5|TRBD2|TRBV7-2
TGTGCCAGCAGCTTAGGGCGACTAGCGGAGACCCAGTACTTC
CASSLGRLAETQYF
>-|TRBJ2-5|TRBD1|TRBV7-6
TGTGCCAGCAGCCTTACAGGGGCTCGAAGAGAGACCCAGTACTTC
CASSLTGARRETQYF
>-|TRBJ1-1|-|TRBV5-1
TGCGCCAGCAGCAATGCAGGGCTCACTGAAGCTTTCTTT
CASSNAGLTEAFF
>-|TRBJ1-2|-|TRBV4-3
TGCGCCAGCAGCCAAGGGACAGCCAACTATGGCTACACCTTC
CASSQGTANYGYTF
>-|TRBJ2-3|TRBD2|TRBV2
TGTGCCAGCAATATCGTAGCGGGAGTTGGCCCAAACACAGATACGCAGTATTTT
CASNIVAGVGPNTDTQYF
>few|TRBJ2-1|TRBD1|TRBV6-1
TGTGCCAGCAGTGCCCGACAGGGGGAATGGGACAATGAGCAGTTCTTC
CASSARQGEWDNEQFF
>few|TRBJ2-1|-|TRBV5-1
TGCGCCAGCAGCACCTTACTAGAGGACGATGAGCAGTTCTTC
CASSTLLEDDEQFF
>-|TRBJ2-7|-|TRBV20-1
TGCAGTGCTAGGGTGATGAACGAGCAGTACTTC
CSARVMNEQYF
>few|TRBJ2-7|TRBD2|TRBV18
TGTGCCAGCTCACGGAGACTAGCGGAGTCCTACGAGCAGTACTTC
CASSRRLAESYEQYF
>few|TRBJ2-7|TRBD1|TRBV30
TGTGCCTGGACCCGAGCAGGGGGCGACGAGCAGTACTTC
CAWTRAGGDEQYF
>few|TRBJ2-3|-|TRBV5-6
TGTGCCAGCAGCTTGCACGGCACAGATACGCAGTATTTT
CASSLHGTDTQYF
>-|TRBJ2-5|-|TRBV29-1
TGCAGCGCCGGGACCGAGCAAGAGACCCAGTACTTC
CSAGTEQETQYF
>-|TRBJ2-5|TRBD1|TRBV9
TGTGCCAGCAGCGTCTGGGACAGGGGAGAGACCCAGTACTTC
CASSVWDRGETQYF
>few|TRBJ2-3|TRBD2|TRBV30
TGTGCCTGGAGTGTAGTCCTAGCGGGACGAGATACGCAGTATTTT
CAWSVVLAGRDTQYF
>few|TRBJ1-1|-|TRBV18
TGTGCCAGCTCATTCGACCTGAACACTGAAGCTTTCTTT
CASSFDLNTEAFF
>few|TRBJ1-5|-|TRBV7-8
TGTGCCAGCAGCTTAACGTTTACTCGGAGCAATCAGCCCCAGCATTTT
CASSLTFTRSNQPQHF
>-|TRBJ1-1|-|TRBV25-1
TGTGCCAGCAGTGGGCGGTTGGGCACTGAAGCTTTCTTT
CASSGRLGTEAFF
>-|TRBJ2-3|TRBD1|TRBV5-1
TGCGCCAGCAGCCTGGAGGGACAGGGACTGGATACGCAGTATTTT
CASSLEGQGLDTQYF
>-|TRBJ2-7|TRBD2|TRBV6-5
TGTGCCAGCGCGGGGGAAGGCGAGCAGTACTTC
CASAGEGEQYF
>few|TRBJ2-7|TRBD1|TRBV7-8
TGTGCCAGCAGCTTAGCGGGGACAGTTGTGTACGAGCAGTACTTC
CASSLAGTVVYEQYF
>few|TRBJ1-3|-|TRBV29-1
TGCAGCGTTGCCCTGACAGCTGGAAACACCATATATTTT
CSVALTAGNTIYF
>few|TRBJ1-1|-|TRBV5-5
TGTGCCAGCAGCTTGGGGCCGGGAATGCACACTGAAGCTTTCTTT
CASSLGPGMHTEAFF
>-|TRBJ1-5|-|TRBV15
TGTGCCACCAGCGCAGATCAGAACAATCAGCCCCAGCATTTT
CATSADQNNQPQHF
>few|TRBJ1-1|-|TRBV7-2
TGTGCCAGCAGCCACGGGAACACTGAAGCTTTCTTT
CASSHGNTEAFF
>-|TRBJ1-2|-|TRBV5-1
TGCGCCAGCAGCTCGGCCGCCGGGTATGGCTACACCTTC
CASSSAAGYGYTF
>once|TRBJ2-3|-|TRBV5-1
TGCGCCAGTACCTCAAAGGGAGGCGGTACAGATACGCAGTATTTT
CASTSKGGGTDTQYF
>-|TRBJ2-3|-|TRBV10-3
TGTGCCATCAGTGGCCTAGCAGATACGCAGTATTTT
CAISGLADTQYF
>-|TRBJ2-3|-|TRBV7-9
TGTGCCAGCAGTCCAGCCCCTAGACCCAGCACAGATACGCAGTATTTT
CASSPAPRPSTDTQYF